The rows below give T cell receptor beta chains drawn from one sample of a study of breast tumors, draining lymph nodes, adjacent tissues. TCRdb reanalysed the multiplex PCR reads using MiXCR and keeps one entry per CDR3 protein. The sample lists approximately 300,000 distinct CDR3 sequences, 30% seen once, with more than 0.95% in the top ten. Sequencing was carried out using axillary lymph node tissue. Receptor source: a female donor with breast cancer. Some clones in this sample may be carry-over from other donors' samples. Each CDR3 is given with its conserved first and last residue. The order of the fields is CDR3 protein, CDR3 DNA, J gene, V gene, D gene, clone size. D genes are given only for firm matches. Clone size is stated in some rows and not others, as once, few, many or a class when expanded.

CDR3aa: CASSRTVDQPQHF
CDR3nt: TGTGCCAGCAGTAGGACAGTAGATCAGCCCCAGCATTTT
j_gene: TRBJ1-5
v_gene: TRBV12-3/TRBV12-4
d_gene: -
abundance: -

CDR3aa: CASSLRLAGAGQETQYF
CDR3nt: TGTGCCAGCAGCCTCCGGCTAGCGGGGGCCGGCCAAGAGACCCAGTACTTC
j_gene: TRBJ2-5
v_gene: TRBV7-9
d_gene: TRBD2
abundance: -

CDR3aa: CASSLASNQPQHF
CDR3nt: TGTGCCAGCAGCTTGGCTAGCAATCAGCCCCAGCATTTT
j_gene: TRBJ1-5
v_gene: TRBV7-3
d_gene: -
abundance: many

CDR3aa: CASSRTGTTADTQYF
CDR3nt: TGTGCCAGCTCACGTACCGGGACAACCGCAGATACGCAGTATTTT
j_gene: TRBJ2-3
v_gene: TRBV18
d_gene: -
abundance: -

CDR3aa: CASSLAPGGRAVTDTQYF
CDR3nt: TGTGCCAGCAGCTTAGCCCCGGGTGGGAGGGCCGTCACAGATACGCAGTATTTT
j_gene: TRBJ2-3
v_gene: TRBV11-2
d_gene: TRBD2
abundance: many

CDR3aa: CASSQAGELFF
CDR3nt: TGCGCCAGCAGCCAAGCCGGGGAGCTGTTTTTT
j_gene: TRBJ2-2
v_gene: TRBV4-1
d_gene: -
abundance: many

CDR3aa: CAWRVGRGYEQYF
CDR3nt: TGTGCCTGGAGGGTCGGTAGAGGGTACGAGCAGTACTTC
j_gene: TRBJ2-7
v_gene: TRBV30
d_gene: -
abundance: many

CDR3aa: CASSTVSSYNEQFF
CDR3nt: TGTGCCAGCAGCACGGTAAGCTCCTACAATGAGCAGTTCTTC
j_gene: TRBJ2-1
v_gene: TRBV9
d_gene: -
abundance: many

CDR3aa: CASSKNTGALFF
CDR3nt: TGTGCCAGCAGTAAGAACACCGGGGCGCTGTTTTTT
j_gene: TRBJ2-2
v_gene: TRBV11-2
d_gene: -
abundance: -

CDR3aa: CASSQAPGLAGGTSYEQYF
CDR3nt: TGTGCCAGCAGCCAAGCCCCGGGACTAGCGGGAGGTACTTCCTACGAGCAGTACTTC
j_gene: TRBJ2-7
v_gene: TRBV25-1
d_gene: TRBD2
abundance: -

CDR3aa: CASSLSSGTAYEQYF
CDR3nt: TGTGCCAGCAGCTTATCTAGCGGGACTGCATACGAGCAGTACTTC
j_gene: TRBJ2-7
v_gene: TRBV7-9
d_gene: TRBD2
abundance: many

CDR3aa: CASSLTGLGGFGYTF
CDR3nt: TGTGCCAGCAGCTTAACGGGGCTAGGGGGCTTTGGCTACACCTTC
j_gene: TRBJ1-2
v_gene: TRBV7-3
d_gene: TRBD1
abundance: -

CDR3aa: CASSIGSSSYEQYF
CDR3nt: TGTGCCAGTAGTATAGGAAGTAGCTCCTACGAGCAGTACTTC
j_gene: TRBJ2-7
v_gene: TRBV19
d_gene: -
abundance: many

CDR3aa: CASSLAGRGPDTQYF
CDR3nt: TGTGCCAGCAGCTTGGCAGGCAGGGGGCCAGATACGCAGTATTTT
j_gene: TRBJ2-3
v_gene: TRBV5-4
d_gene: TRBD1
abundance: many

CDR3aa: CASSYGTGGVGNQPQHF
CDR3nt: TGTGCCAGCAGTTACGGGACAGGGGGCGTAGGTAATCAGCCCCAGCATTTT
j_gene: TRBJ1-5
v_gene: TRBV6-6
d_gene: TRBD1
abundance: many

CDR3aa: CASSYAVHGSGSYEQYF
CDR3nt: TGTGCCAGCAGTTACGCAGTCCACGGGAGTGGGTCCTACGAGCAGTACTTC
j_gene: TRBJ2-7
v_gene: TRBV6-6
d_gene: -
abundance: many

CDR3aa: CASRGGEEETQYF
CDR3nt: TGTGCCAGCAGGGGGGGGGAAGAAGAGACCCAGTACTTC
j_gene: TRBJ2-5
v_gene: TRBV2
d_gene: TRBD2
abundance: many

CDR3aa: CASSHGGLIQETQYF
CDR3nt: TGTGCCAGCAGTCACGGGGGACTAATCCAAGAGACCCAGTACTTC
j_gene: TRBJ2-5
v_gene: TRBV6-5
d_gene: TRBD2
abundance: -

CDR3aa: CASSDGGPKDTQYF
CDR3nt: TGCGCCAGCAGCGATGGGGGTCCGAAGGATACGCAGTATTTT
j_gene: TRBJ2-3
v_gene: TRBV5-1
d_gene: -
abundance: many

CDR3aa: CASRSGTVEAFF
CDR3nt: TGTGCCAGCAGATCCGGGACAGTTGAAGCTTTCTTT
j_gene: TRBJ1-1
v_gene: TRBV2
d_gene: TRBD1
abundance: few

CDR3aa: CASNQRVTDTQYF
CDR3nt: TGTGCCAGCAATCAGCGGGTCACAGATACGCAGTATTTT
j_gene: TRBJ2-3
v_gene: TRBV2
d_gene: -
abundance: many

CDR3aa: CASRPPLGLNNSPLHF
CDR3nt: TGTGCCAGCAGGCCGCCGCTGGGGCTCAATAATTCACCCCTCCACTTT
j_gene: TRBJ1-6
v_gene: TRBV28
d_gene: -
abundance: few

CDR3aa: CASSSKSLDSEAGANVLTF
CDR3nt: TGTGCCAGCAGCTCTAAGTCCCTGGACAGTGAAGCTGGGGCCAACGTCCTGACTTTC
j_gene: TRBJ2-6
v_gene: TRBV7-9
d_gene: -
abundance: -

CDR3aa: CASSGGTSGSKYTGELFF
CDR3nt: TGTGCCAGCAGTGGGGGGACTAGCGGGAGCAAGTACACCGGGGAGCTGTTTTTT
j_gene: TRBJ2-2
v_gene: TRBV9
d_gene: TRBD2
abundance: many

CDR3aa: CSALSSTDTQYF
CDR3nt: TGCAGTGCCCTTTCTAGCACAGATACGCAGTATTTT
j_gene: TRBJ2-3
v_gene: TRBV20-1
d_gene: -
abundance: many

CDR3aa: CASGLTGFETQYF
CDR3nt: TGTGCCAGCGGATTGACAGGTTTCGAGACCCAGTACTTC
j_gene: TRBJ2-5
v_gene: TRBV5-4
d_gene: -
abundance: few

CDR3aa: CASSSGLAGVKEQYF
CDR3nt: TGTGCCAGCAGTTCCGGACTAGCGGGAGTGAAAGAGCAGTACTTC
j_gene: TRBJ2-7
v_gene: TRBV6-5
d_gene: TRBD2
abundance: many

CDR3aa: CSASIPASYEQYF
CDR3nt: TGCAGTGCTAGTATCCCCGCATCCTACGAGCAGTACTTC
j_gene: TRBJ2-7
v_gene: TRBV20-1
d_gene: -
abundance: many